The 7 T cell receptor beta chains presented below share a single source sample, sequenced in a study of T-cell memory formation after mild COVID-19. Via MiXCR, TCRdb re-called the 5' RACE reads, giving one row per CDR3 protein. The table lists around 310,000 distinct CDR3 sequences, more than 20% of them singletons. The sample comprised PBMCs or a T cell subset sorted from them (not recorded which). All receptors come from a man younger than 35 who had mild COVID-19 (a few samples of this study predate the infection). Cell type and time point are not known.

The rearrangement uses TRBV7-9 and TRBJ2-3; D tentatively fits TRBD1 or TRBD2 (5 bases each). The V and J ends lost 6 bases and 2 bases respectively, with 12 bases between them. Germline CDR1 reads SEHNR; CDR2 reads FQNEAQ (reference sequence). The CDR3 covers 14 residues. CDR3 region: CASSGVGVTDTQYF. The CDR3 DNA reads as TGTGCCAGCAGTGGCGTGGGGGTCACAGATACGCAGTATTTT.

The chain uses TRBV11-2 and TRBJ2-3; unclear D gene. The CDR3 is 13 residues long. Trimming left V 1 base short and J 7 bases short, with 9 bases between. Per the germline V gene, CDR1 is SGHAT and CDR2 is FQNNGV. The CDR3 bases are TGTGCCAGCAGCTTAGTCGGTGGAAATACGCAGTATTTT. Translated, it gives CASSLVGGNTQYF.

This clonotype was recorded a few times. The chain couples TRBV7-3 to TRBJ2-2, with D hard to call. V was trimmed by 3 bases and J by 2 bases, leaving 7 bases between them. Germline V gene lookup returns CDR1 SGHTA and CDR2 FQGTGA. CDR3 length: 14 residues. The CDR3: CASSLWGNTGELFF. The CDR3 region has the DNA TGTGCCAGCAGCTTGTGGGGTAACACCGGGGAGCTGTTTTTT. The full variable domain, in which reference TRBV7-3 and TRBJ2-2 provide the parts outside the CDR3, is GAGVSQTPSNKVTEKGKYVELRCDPISGHTALYWYRQSLGQGPEFLIYFQGTGAADDSGLPNDRFFAVRPEGSVSTLKIQRTERGDSAVYLCASSLWGNTGELFFGEGSRLTVL.

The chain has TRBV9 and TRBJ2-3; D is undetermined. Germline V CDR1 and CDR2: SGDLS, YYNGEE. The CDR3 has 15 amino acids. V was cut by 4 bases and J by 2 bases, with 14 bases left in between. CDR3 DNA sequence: TGTGCCAGCAGCCCCTCGTACCCACCCACAGATACGCAGTATTTT. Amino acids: CASSPSYPPTDTQYF.

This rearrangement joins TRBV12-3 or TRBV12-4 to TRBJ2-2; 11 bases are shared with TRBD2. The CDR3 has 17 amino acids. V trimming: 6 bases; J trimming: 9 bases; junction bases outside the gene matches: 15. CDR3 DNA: TGTGCCAGCAGACCTGCTAGCGGGGGGCCCCCCCCCTGGGAGCTGTTTTTT. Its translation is CASRPASGGPPPWELFF.

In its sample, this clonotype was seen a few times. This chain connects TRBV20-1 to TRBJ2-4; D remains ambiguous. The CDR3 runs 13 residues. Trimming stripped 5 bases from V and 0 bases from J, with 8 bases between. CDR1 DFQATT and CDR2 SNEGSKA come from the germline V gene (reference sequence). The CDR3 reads CSAPGLAKNIQYF. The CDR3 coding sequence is TGCAGTGCTCCGGGCCTAGCCAAAAACATTCAGTACTTC.

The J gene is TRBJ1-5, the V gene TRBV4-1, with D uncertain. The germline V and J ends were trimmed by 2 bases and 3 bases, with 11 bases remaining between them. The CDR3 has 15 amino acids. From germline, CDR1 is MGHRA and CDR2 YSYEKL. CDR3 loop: CASSQRNGFNQPQHF. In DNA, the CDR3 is TGCGCCAGCAGCCAAAGGAACGGCTTCAATCAGCCCCAGCATTTT.